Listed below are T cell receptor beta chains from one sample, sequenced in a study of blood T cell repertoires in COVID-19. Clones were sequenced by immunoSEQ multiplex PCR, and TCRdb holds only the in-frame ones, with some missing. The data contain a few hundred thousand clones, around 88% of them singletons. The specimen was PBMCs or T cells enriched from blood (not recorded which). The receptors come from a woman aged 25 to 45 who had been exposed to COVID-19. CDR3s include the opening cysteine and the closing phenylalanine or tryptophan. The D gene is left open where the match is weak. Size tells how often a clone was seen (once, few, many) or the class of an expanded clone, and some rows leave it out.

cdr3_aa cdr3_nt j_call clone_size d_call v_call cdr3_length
CASSLVGGGIQETQYF TGTGCCAGCAGCTTGGTTGGGGGGGGTATCCAAGAGACCCAGTACTTC TRBJ2-5 NA TRBD2 TRBV5-4 16
CASSPGTESYGYTF TGTGCCAGTAGTCCCGGGACAGAGTCCTATGGCTACACCTTC TRBJ1-2 once TRBD1 TRBV19 14
CASSLVAGRGEQYF TGTGCCAGCAGCTTAGTAGCGGGCAGGGGAGAGCAGTACTTC TRBJ2-7 NA NA TRBV7-9 14
CATSEAGVGTGELFF TGTGCCACCAGTGAGGCAGGGGTCGGAACCGGGGAGCTGTTTTTT TRBJ2-2 NA NA TRBV24-1 15
CASSIVGRSYEQYF TGTGCCAGTAGTATAGTCGGCAGGTCCTACGAGCAGTACTTC TRBJ2-7 few NA TRBV19 14
CASWITMNTEAFF TGTGCCAGCTGGATAACTATGAACACTGAAGCTTTCTTT TRBJ1-1 few NA TRBV6-5 13
CASSSFSSGEETQYF TGTGCCAGCAGCTCTTTCTCGTCGGGGGAGGAGACCCAGTACTTC TRBJ2-5 once NA TRBV7-2 15
CASRPGTGRTEAFF TGTGCCAGCAGGCCCGGGACAGGGAGGACTGAAGCTTTCTTT TRBJ1-1 NA TRBD1 TRBV5-5 14
CASSLRTGDFRGYTF NA TRBJ1-2 few NA TRBV7-8 15
CASSLAGLETQYF TGTGCCAGCAGCTTAGCAGGGCTCGAGACCCAGTACTTC TRBJ2-5 NA NA TRBV11-3 13
CATSRGGGTGGTEAFF TGTGCCACCAGCAGAGGAGGAGGAACGGGAGGCACTGAAGCTTTCTTT TRBJ1-1 once NA TRBV15 16
CASSAGVGYEKLFF TGTGCCAGCAGCGCAGGGGTGGGGTATGAAAAACTGTTTTTT TRBJ1-4 NA NA TRBV7-8 14
CASRTGFGGNEKLFF TGTGCCAGCAGGACAGGGTTCGGGGGTAATGAAAAACTGTTTTTT TRBJ1-4 NA TRBD1 TRBV6-5 15
CSVTAELAGNTIYF TGCAGCGTTACGGCGGAGTTGGCTGGAAACACCATATATTTT TRBJ1-3 NA NA TRBV29-1 14
CASSPRTENTEAFF TGCGCCAGCAGCCCCAGGACAGAGAACACTGAAGCTTTCTTT TRBJ1-1 once NA TRBV5-1 14
CASSQEARYEQYF TGTGCCAGCAGCCAAGAGGCGAGGTACGAGCAGTACTTC TRBJ2-7 NA NA TRBV3-1/TRBV3-2 13
CASSPGTSGGPIGELFF TGTGCCAGCAGCCCTGGGACTAGCGGGGGACCCATCGGGGAGCTGTTTTTT TRBJ2-2 NA TRBD2 TRBV3-1/TRBV3-2 17
CAWSGWGISGNTIYF TGTGCCTGGAGTGGCTGGGGCATCTCTGGAAACACCATATATTTT TRBJ1-3 NA NA TRBV30 15
CASSPRTGQSYNEQFF TGTGCCAGCAGTCCCCGGACAGGGCAGTCCTACAATGAGCAGTTCTTC TRBJ2-1 NA TRBD1 TRBV27 16
CASIRQGDASEAFF TGTGCCAGCATTCGTCAGGGGGATGCTTCTGAAGCTTTCTTT TRBJ1-1 NA TRBD1 TRBV2 14
CAWSTGLLNYGYTF TGTGCCTGGAGCACGGGACTCTTAAACTATGGCTACACCTTC TRBJ1-2 NA NA TRBV30 14
CASSPRTGSNEKLFF TGTGCCAGCTCACCCCGGACAGGCTCTAATGAAAAACTGTTTTTT TRBJ1-4 NA TRBD1 TRBV18 15
CASAGSGETQYF TGTGCCAGCGCGGGAAGCGGCGAGACCCAGTACTTC TRBJ2-5 NA NA TRBV6-5 12
CASSFADRDHYGYTF TGTGCCAGCAGTTTTGCGGACAGGGACCACTATGGCTACACCTTC TRBJ1-2 NA TRBD1 TRBV28 15
CAGGDGRPEEYF TGTGCCGGAGGGGACGGCCGCCCTGAGGAGTACTTC TRBJ2-7 NA NA TRBV6-4 12
CASSKDERATGEAFF TGTGCCAGCAGCAAAGATGAACGGGCCACAGGTGAAGCTTTCTTT TRBJ1-1 NA NA TRBV21-1 15
CASSDWASGEYEQYF TGTGCCAGCAGCGACTGGGCTAGCGGGGAGTACGAGCAGTACTTC TRBJ2-7 NA TRBD2 TRBV6-4 15
CASRIPTGNYGYTF TGTGCCAGCAGAATCCCGACAGGCAACTATGGCTACACCTTC TRBJ1-2 NA NA TRBV6-6 14
CASSATPGGMGNIQYF TGTGCCAGCAGCGCCACGCCGGGAGGGATGGGAAACATTCAGTACTTC TRBJ2-4 NA TRBD2 TRBV9 16
CASSQPEVSDGGANVLTF TGCGCCAGCAGTCAACCTGAGGTTTCAGATGGTGGGGCCAACGTCCTGACTTTC TRBJ2-6 NA NA TRBV23-1 18
CASSLQQGTGRRSPLHF TGTGCCAGCAGCTTACAGCAAGGGACAGGGAGAAGGTCACCCCTCCACTTT TRBJ1-6 NA TRBD1 TRBV11-2 17
CASSQGQTRNLSPLHF TGTGCCAGCAGCCAAGGACAGACCCGTAATCTCTCACCCCTCCACTTT TRBJ1-6 few NA TRBV14 16
CASRDFRDTEAFF TGTGCCAGCAGGGACTTTAGGGACACTGAAGCTTTCTTT TRBJ1-1 NA NA TRBV3-1/TRBV3-2 13
CASSITGDPPSGNTIYF TGCGCCAGCAGCATTACAGGGGACCCTCCCTCTGGAAACACCATATATTTT TRBJ1-3 NA TRBD1 TRBV5-1 17
CASSQPTQGGLYEQYF TGTGCCAGCAGCCAACCGACTCAGGGGGGCCTCTACGAGCAGTACTTC TRBJ2-7 NA NA TRBV4-2 16
CASSLEQGYGYTF TGCGCCAGCAGCTTGGAACAGGGCTATGGCTACACCTTC TRBJ1-2 few NA TRBV5-1 13
CASRSDRGSGSNEKLFF TGTGCCAGCAGATCGGACAGGGGAAGCGGTTCAAATGAAAAACTGTTTTTT TRBJ1-4 NA TRBD1 TRBV25-1 17